The 18 T cell receptor beta chains presented below share a single source sample, sequenced in a study of T cell responses to AZD1222 COVID-19 vaccine. Some clones are missing from TCRdb's copy, which holds only in-frame ones; the method was immunoSEQ multiplex PCR. The table includes over 130,000 clones, roughly 88% detected once. Sequencing was performed on peripheral blood, taken 28 days after the second AZD1222 dose. The receptors shown here come from an adult who received the AZD1222 COVID-19 vaccine.

The J gene is TRBJ1-2, the V gene TRBV28; no reliable D call. The CDR3 runs 12 residues. The germline CDR1 and CDR2 sequences are MDHEN and SYDVKM. Trimming removed 3 bases from V and 4 bases from J, with 6 bases in between. CDR3 region: CASSLGSYGYTF. Here the CDR3 DNA reads TGTGCCAGCAGTTTGGGCAGCTATGGCTACACCTTC.

V gene TRBV9 combines with J gene TRBJ2-7; a weak D match, TRBD1 (6 bases). CDR3 size: 14 residues. CDR1 and CDR2 (germline): SGDLS, YYNGEE. V lost 1 base and J lost 5, with 13 bases in between. The CDR3 is CASSVNTGFDEQYF. The CDR3 DNA reads as TGTGCCAGCAGCGTAAACACAGGGTTCGACGAGCAGTACTTC.

The V and J genes are TRBV5-1 and TRBJ2-3; no clear D. The V and J ends lost 6 bases and 2 bases respectively, with 7 bases between them. Looked up from germline, CDR1 is SGHRS and CDR2 is YFSETQ. This CDR3 has 12 amino acids. As DNA, the CDR3 is TGCGCCAGCATGGGGTCCACAGATACGCAGTATTTT. Protein sequence: CASMGSTDTQYF.

As for this clone: This CDR3 is also generated by other DNA sequences in the sample. The rearrangement joins TRBV5-1 to TRBJ2-5, with D possibly being TRBD1 or TRBD2 (5 bases each). Trimming cost V 0 bases and J 2 bases, with 8 bases left between them. Germline CDR1 is SGHRS and CDR2 is YFSETQ. This CDR3 comprises 14 residues. CDR3 residues: CASSLAGGQETQYF. Here the CDR3 DNA reads TGCGCCAGCAGCTTGGCTGGGGGTCAAGAGACCCAGTACTTC.

The chain uses TRBV30 and TRBJ1-4, with D hard to call. This CDR3 has 14 amino acids. Trimming pared 4 bases from V and 8 bases from J, leaving 17 bases between. Germline V gene lookup returns CDR1 GTSNPN and CDR2 SVGIG (reference sequence). CDR3 coding DNA: TGTGCCTGGACCTTTAAAAGAGGGAAGGAAAAACTGTTTTTT. It is translated as CAWTFKRGKEKLFF.

This clone was seen a handful of times. This chain connects TRBV29-1 to TRBJ2-7, with 11 bases identical to TRBD1. V was clipped by 2 bases and J by 3 bases; unmatched bases: 3. Germline values: CDR1 SQVTM, CDR2 ANQGSEA. This CDR3 is 14 amino acids long. This chain's CDR3 is CSVESGTGGYEQYF. DNA of the CDR3: TGCAGCGTTGAATCCGGGACAGGGGGCTACGAGCAGTACTTC.

This clone was seen just once. The chain uses TRBV5-8 and TRBJ2-1; 14 nucleotides agree with TRBD2. CDR1 and CDR2 from the germline V gene are SGHTS and YDEGEE. The CDR3 length is 15 residues. V trimming: 4 bases; J trimming: 7 bases; junction bases outside the gene matches: 4. This CDR3 is CASSRGTSGSNEQFF. CDR3 sequence (DNA): TGTGCCAGCAGCCGTGGGACTAGCGGGAGTAATGAGCAGTTCTTC.

The chain recombines TRBV2 with TRBJ1-1, with D hard to call. V was shortened by 2 bases and J by 6 bases, with 7 bases between the two germline ends. This CDR3 is 12 amino acids long. From germline, CDR1 is SNHLY and CDR2 FYNNEI. CDR3 sequence reads: CASSERRAEAFF. The CDR3 coding sequence is TGTGCCAGCAGTGAACGAAGGGCTGAAGCTTTCTTT.

V is TRBV4-1 and J is TRBJ1-1; D gene unclear. CDR1 and CDR2 (germline): MGHRA, YSYEKL. The ends were cut back, 1 base at V and 0 bases at J, with 6 bases in the middle. The CDR3 consists of 14 residues. CDR3 nucleotides: TGCGCCAGCAGCCAAGGACTGTTGAACACTGAAGCTTTCTTT. Its protein product is CASSQGLLNTEAFF.

A word on this clone: Other nucleotide sequences in the sample specify the same CDR3. J is TRBJ1-1 and V is TRBV27, with D unclear. V shed 5 bases and J shed 4 bases, with 14 bases lying between them. The germline gives CDR1 MNHEY, CDR2 SMNVEV (reference sequence). This CDR3 is 14 amino acids long. CDR3 nucleotide sequence: TGTGCCAGCAGTCCCCTTTCGGGAAGCACTGAAGCTTTCTTT. Its translation: CASSPLSGSTEAFF.

The chain joins TRBV18 to TRBJ1-5; no reliable D call. The V and J ends lost 3 bases and 0 bases respectively, with 9 bases between them. The CDR3 has 15 amino acids. The germline gives CDR1 KGHSH, CDR2 LQKENI. CDR3 in amino acids: CASSPGLNSNQPQHF. CDR3 nucleotide sequence: TGTGCCAGCTCACCGGGCCTAAATAGCAATCAGCCCCAGCATTTT. Complete variable domain (other parts from reference TRBV18 and TRBJ1-5): NAGVMQNPRHLVRRRGQEARLRCSPMKGHSHVYWYRQLPEEGLKFMVYLQKENIIDESGMPKERFSAEFPKEGPSILRIQQVVRGDSAAYFCASSPGLNSNQPQHFGDGTRLSIL.

This rearrangement joins TRBV7-8 to TRBJ1-5; D ambiguous. This CDR3 has 14 amino acids. Germline lookup yields CDR1 SGHVS and CDR2 FQNEAQ. The V and J ends lost 5 bases and 2 bases respectively, with 10 bases between them. CDR3 in amino acids: CASSPSGGNQPQHF. In DNA, the CDR3 is TGTGCCAGCAGCCCCTCCGGGGGCAATCAGCCCCAGCATTTT.

This chain links TRBV3-1 (or the pseudogene TRBV3-2) with TRBJ1-2; D uncertain. CDR1 is LGHDT and CDR2 is YNNKEL in the germline V gene (reference sequence). The CDR3 has 13 residues. Trimming removed 0 bases at V and 4 bases at J, with 6 bases between. The CDR3 DNA follows: TGTGCCAGCAGCCAAGACAAACGCTATGGCTACACCTTC. Residues: CASSQDKRYGYTF.

V gene TRBV5-8 combines with J gene TRBJ1-1; 8 positions agree with TRBD1. The junction had 9 bases not matched to a gene; V was cut back by 4 bases and J by 10 bases. The germline V gene has CDR1 SGHTS and CDR2 YDEGEE. This CDR3 is built from 13 residues. The CDR3 DNA follows: TGTGCCAGCAGCAGTATACAGGGGGTTGGAGCTTTCTTT. Amino acid sequence: CASSSIQGVGAFF.

The V and J genes are TRBV6-5 and TRBJ2-7, with TRBD1 identical over 9 bases. J was trimmed by 2 bases and V by 2 bases; bases with no gene match: 1. CDR1 MNHEY and CDR2 SVGAGI come from the germline V gene. The CDR3 runs to 14 residues. In DNA, the CDR3 is TGTGCCAGCAGTTACGGGACAGGGACCTACGAGCAGTACTTC. Amino acids: CASSYGTGTYEQYF.

The rearrangement joins TRBV28 to TRBJ1-2, with unresolved D. Trimming pared 4 bases from V and 8 bases from J, leaving 23 bases between. Per the germline V gene, CDR1 is MDHEN and CDR2 is SYDVKM. This CDR3 comprises 16 residues. CDR3 nucleotides: TGTGCCAGCAGTTCTGACTCCCGGGGAGTCTTCGGGGGCTACACCTTC. Residues: CASSSDSRGVFGGYTF.

This rearrangement joins TRBV29-1 to TRBJ2-7; 13 bases are shared with TRBD2. This CDR3 comprises 14 residues. Germline CDR1 and CDR2: SQVTM and ANQGSEA. J lost 4 bases, V lost 7 bases, and 7 bases had no gene match. CDR3 sequence reads: CSATVGLAGYEQYF. CDR3 DNA sequence: TGCAGCGCTACTGTGGGACTAGCGGGATACGAGCAGTACTTC.

This chain links TRBV6-5 with TRBJ1-1, with a weak D call TRBD1 (5 bases). The CDR3 contains 14 residues. Germline V gives CDR1 MNHEY, CDR2 SVGAGI. The V end was cut by 4 bases, the J end by 1 base, with 10 bases between. The CDR3 reads CASSLGGGNTEAFF. Here the CDR3 DNA reads TGTGCCAGCAGTTTAGGCGGGGGGAACACTGAAGCTTTCTTT.